Below, 2 T cell receptor beta chains from the same sample are listed, as sequenced in a study of glioma-infiltrating T cells after dendritic cell vaccination. The method was immunoSEQ multiplex PCR; TCRdb's version includes in-frame clones alone and lacks a portion of them. Of under 100,000 clones listed, approximately 87% are singletons. The sequencing used blood, collected before dendritic cell vaccination. The receptor source for this set is a human donor with glioblastoma.

V is TRBV10-1 and J is TRBJ2-7; D not certain. The CDR3 contains 12 residues. The V and J ends lost 2 bases and 3 bases respectively, with 5 bases between them. Germline V gives CDR1 WNHNN, CDR2 SYGVQD (reference sequence). The CDR3 sequence is CASSEQFYEQYF. For the CDR3, the DNA is TGCGCCAGCAGTGAGCAGTTCTACGAGCAGTACTTC.

V gene TRBV9 combines with J gene TRBJ2-1; 12 nucleotides match TRBD2. The CDR3 length is 17 residues. Per germline, CDR1 SGDLS and CDR2 YYNGEE. V shed 3 bases and J 4 bases; nucleotides not matched to a gene: 8. The CDR3 spells CASSATSGRGSYNEQFF. CDR3 sequence (DNA): TGTGCCAGCAGCGCGACTAGCGGGAGAGGGAGTTACAATGAGCAGTTCTTC.